The 28 T cell receptor beta chains reported below all come from one sample, sequenced in a study of T cells after yellow fever vaccination. TCRdb fed the 5' RACE reads into MiXCR, producing one record per CDR3 protein. The sample includes under 700,000 distinct CDR3 sequences, less than 20% of them seen just once. The source was PBMCs, collected about 5 days after the first yellow fever vaccination. The receptors stem from a man between 18 and 29 years old who received the YFV17D yellow fever vaccine.

J is TRBJ2-1 and V is TRBV19; no clear D gene. The V end was cut by 3 bases, the J end by 6 bases, with 9 bases between. Germline values: CDR1 LNHDA, CDR2 SQIVND (reference sequence). CDR3 length: 13 residues. CDR3 in DNA: TGTGCCAGTAGTATGGTAGGGATCAATGAGCAGTTCTTC. It translates to CASSMVGINEQFF.

In the case of this clonotype: With a much larger clone just one base away, this may be a read error. The chain couples TRBV7-2 to TRBJ2-7; 7 nucleotides line up with TRBD1. J gave up 3 bases and V 5 bases, and 7 bases lay outside the gene matches. This CDR3 contains 14 residues. Germline CDR1 reads SGHTA; CDR2 reads FQGNSA. The CDR3, as DNA: TGTGCCAGCAGCCACCGGGACAGACGCTACGAGCAGTACTTC. Its protein is CASSHRDRRYEQYF.

In this sample, this clonotype turned up many times. The chain carries TRBV20-1 and TRBJ2-7; D perhaps matches TRBD2 (7 bases). The V gene's germline CDR1 is DFQATT and CDR2 SNEGSKA (reference sequence). This CDR3 comprises 13 residues. The ends were cut back, 5 bases at V and 6 bases at J, with 17 bases in the middle. In DNA, the CDR3 is TGCAGTGCTTCGAGGGGGGGGTCGTCCGAGCAGTACGTC. The encoded protein is CSASRGGSSEQYV.

This clonotype was seen more than once but under ten times. The V call is TRBV28, the J call TRBJ2-7; D possibly corresponds to TRBD1 (5 bases). Germline CDR1 MDHEN, CDR2 SYDVKM. The CDR3 covers 15 residues. V was shortened by 3 bases and J by 1 base, with 13 bases between the two germline ends. CDR3 sequence: CASSLGSTGSYEQYF. CDR3 DNA sequence: TGTGCCAGCAGTTTGGGATCTACAGGTTCCTACGAGCAGTACTTC.

This rearrangement joins TRBV5-6 to TRBJ1-3; D unclear. CDR3 length equals 14 residues. Trimming took off 2 bases at V and 0 bases at J, with 6 bases between the two ends. Per the germline V gene, CDR1 is SGHDT and CDR2 is YYEEEE. CDR3 nucleotide sequence: TGTGCCAGCAGCTTCGCACACTCTGGAAACACCATATATTTT. This sequence encodes CASSFAHSGNTIYF.

The rearrangement uses TRBV11-1 and TRBJ2-1, with D perhaps TRBD1 (5 bases). V gave up 4 bases and J gave up 0 bases, with 19 bases separating them. Germline V gene sequence: CDR1 SGHAT, CDR2 FQDESV (reference sequence). CDR3 length: 18 amino acids. For the CDR3, the DNA is TGTGCCAGCAGCTCATTTAAATCCCAGGGTGTCTCCTACAATGAGCAGTTCTTC. Protein: CASSSFKSQGVSYNEQFF.

This chain joins TRBV30 and TRBJ2-3; TRBD2 matches 9 bases. This CDR3 comprises 15 residues. Trimming removed 3 bases from V and 4 bases from J; junction bases left unmatched: 8. Germline V gives CDR1 GTSNPN, CDR2 SVGIG (reference sequence). The CDR3 loop reads CAWRLAGARPDTQYF. The CDR3 bases are TGTGCCTGGAGATTAGCGGGGGCCCGACCAGATACGCAGTATTTT. The full variable domain, its missing parts supplied by reference TRBV30 and TRBJ2-3, is SQTIHQWPATLVQPVGSPLSLECTVEGTSNPNLYWYRQAAGRGLQLLFYSVGIGQISSEVPQNLSASRPQDRQFILSSKKLLLSDSGFYLCAWRLAGARPDTQYFGPGTRLTVL.

The CDR3 loop is CASSPRDGGYEQYF. The CDR3 DNA sequence: TGTGCCAGCAGCCCCCGGGACGGCGGGTACGAGCAGTACTTC. This rearrangement joins TRBV7-2 to TRBJ2-7; the D gene could be TRBD1 or TRBD2 (5 bases each). Trimming removed 5 bases at V and 4 bases at J, with 15 bases between. The germline V gene encodes CDR1 SGHTA and CDR2 FQGNSA. The CDR3 is 14 amino acids.

The chain links TRBV11-1 to TRBJ2-4; D gene unclear. The CDR3 is made up of 14 amino acids. Trimming took off 1 base at V and 3 bases at J, with 7 bases between the two ends. Looked up from germline, CDR1 is SGHAT and CDR2 is FQDESV (reference sequence). DNA of the CDR3: TGTGCCAGCAGCTTAGACGGCCGCAAAAACATTCAGTACTTC. Translated: CASSLDGRKNIQYF. The entire variable domain, with the rest obtained from reference TRBV11-1 and TRBJ2-4, is as follows: EAEVAQSPRYKITEKSQAVAFWCDPISGHATLYWYRQILGQGPELLVQFQDESVVDDSQLPKDRFSAERLKGVDSTLKIQPAELGDSAMYLCASSLDGRKNIQYFGAGTRLSVL.

The rearrangement uses TRBV19 and TRBJ2-7; no reliable D call. Trimming removed 8 bases from V and 2 bases from J, with 16 bases in between. The CDR3 has 14 amino acids. Germline CDR1 is LNHDA and CDR2 is SQIVND (reference sequence). The CDR3 DNA follows: TGTGCCAGTCGAAACAGCGCCGCTACCTACGAGCAGTACTTC. As protein: CASRNSAATYEQYF. Together with reference TRBV19 and TRBJ2-7, the CDR3 gives the full variable domain: DGGITQSPKYLFRKEGQNVTLSCEQNLNHDAMYWYRQDPGQGLRLIYYSQIVNDFQKGDIAEGYSVSREKKESFPLTVTSAQKNPTAFYLCASRNSAATYEQYFGPGTRLTVT.

CDR3 sequence: CASSGTPGNTIYF. The CDR3, as DNA: TGTGCCAGCAGCGGGACACCTGGAAACACCATATATTTT. The chain couples TRBV6-2 or TRBV6-3 to TRBJ1-3, with D possibly matching TRBD1 (6 bases). V shed 6 bases and J shed 2 bases, with 8 bases lying between them. Germline values: CDR1 MNHEY, CDR2 SVGEGT. The CDR3 is made up of 13 amino acids.

This chain joins TRBV29-1 and TRBJ2-7; D might be TRBD1 (6 bases). The CDR3 runs to 12 residues. Trimming pared 4 bases from V and 2 bases from J, leaving 9 bases between. The V gene's germline CDR1 is SQVTM and CDR2 ANQGSEA. CDR3 protein: CSVGQDPYEQYF. CDR3 DNA sequence: TGCAGCGTTGGACAGGATCCCTACGAGCAGTACTTC.

This chain connects TRBV4-1 to TRBJ1-2; D remains ambiguous. The ends were cut back, 4 bases at V and 3 bases at J, with 18 bases in the middle. Germline-derived CDR1 and CDR2 are MGHRA and YSYEKL. This CDR3 is built from 16 residues. The CDR3 DNA is TGCGCCAGCAGCCCGGTACCCGGACGCGGATACTATGGCTACACCTTC. It translates to CASSPVPGRGYYGYTF.

This clonotype was recorded many times. The chain links TRBV7-2 to TRBJ2-1, with TRBD2 matching over 10 bases. The CDR3 contains 14 residues. Trimming cost V 8 bases and J 3 bases; bases outside gene matches: 4. The germline CDR1 and CDR2 sequences are SGHTA and FQGNSA. The CDR3 bases are TGTGCCAGCGGCTCTAGCGGGGGCTACAATGAGCAGTTCTTC. This encodes CASGSSGGYNEQFF.

In its sample, this clonotype was seen a few times. This chain uses TRBV4-3 with TRBJ2-2; D may be TRBD1 (6 bases). CDR1 and CDR2 from the germline V gene are LGHNA and YSLEER. There are 15 residues in the CDR3. Trimming stripped 5 bases from V and 4 bases from J, with 14 bases between. The CDR3 nucleotides read TGCGCCAGCAGCGTAGGACAGTCCACCACCGGGGAGCTGTTTTTT. Its protein is CASSVGQSTTGELFF.

V gene TRBV6-1 combines with J gene TRBJ2-7, with 10 bases fitting TRBD1. Trimming took 8 bases from V and 4 from J; bases not matched to a gene: 11. The CDR3 runs to 15 residues. CDR1 MNHNS and CDR2 SASEGT come from the germline V gene. The CDR3 nucleotides read TGTGCCAGCGCCCCCCCGGGACAGGGGATGTACGAGCAGTACTTC. The encoded protein is CASAPPGQGMYEQYF.

This clonotype turned up a few times. This sequence joins TRBV6-1 and TRBJ2-5; D gene unclear. CDR3 length: 13 amino acids. V lost 6 bases and J lost 1, with 9 bases in between. Germline V gives CDR1 MNHNS, CDR2 SASEGT. This chain's CDR3 is CASSQNLQETQYF. The CDR3, as DNA: TGTGCCAGCAGCCAGAATCTCCAAGAGACCCAGTACTTC.

The chain carries TRBV6-6 and TRBJ1-1, with D tentatively TRBD1 (6 bases). Trimming stripped 2 bases from V and 8 bases from J, with 9 bases between. The CDR3 length is 12 residues. Per germline, CDR1 MNHNY and CDR2 SVGAGI (reference sequence). As DNA, the CDR3 is TGTGCCAGCAGTTACACAGGGTCGGAAGCTTTCTTT. This sequence encodes CASSYTGSEAFF.

At least ten counts were recorded for this clonotype. The chain employs TRBV30 and TRBJ2-5; D gene ambiguous. Germline V lookup: CDR1 GTSNPN, CDR2 SVGIG (reference sequence). V was clipped by 2 bases and J by 2 bases, with 6 bases between them. The CDR3 covers 12 residues. Here the CDR3 DNA reads TGTGCCTGGAGTCTTCAACAAGAGACCCAGTACTTC. It specifies CAWSLQQETQYF.

This chain uses TRBV27 with TRBJ1-6; TRBD1 is a possible D gene (5 bases). The CDR3 totals 15 residues. The germline V and J ends were trimmed by 6 bases and 7 bases, with 16 bases remaining between them. The V gene's germline CDR1 is MNHEY and CDR2 SMNVEV (reference sequence). Written as DNA, the CDR3 is TGTGCCAGCAGAAGAGGGGCCCTTTTCAATTCACCCCTCCACTTT. It is translated as CASRRGALFNSPLHF.

This clonotype was recorded a few times. V gene TRBV4-2 combines with J gene TRBJ1-4; 7 bases line up with TRBD1. The CDR3 runs 13 residues. V gave up 7 bases and J gave up 8 bases; unmatched junction bases: 7. The germline V gene has CDR1 LGHNA and CDR2 YNFKEQ. The CDR3 loop is CASTDREGEKLFF. The DNA of the CDR3 is TGTGCCAGCACTGACAGGGAGGGCGAAAAACTGTTTTTT.

This clonotype was observed a handful of times. The rearrangement joins TRBV5-1 to TRBJ2-1; no definite D call. CDR1 is SGHRS, CDR2 YFSETQ, per germline. There are 12 residues in the CDR3. V lost 4 bases to trimming and J lost 5 bases, with 7 bases between them. CDR3 residues: CASSGEHNEQFF. DNA of the CDR3: TGCGCCAGCAGCGGAGAACACAATGAGCAGTTCTTC.

This clonotype was recorded many times. CDR3 protein: CASSPTGPQTYYGYTF. The CDR3 coding sequence is TGTGCCAGCAGTCCAACCGGGCCTCAGACCTACTATGGCTACACCTTC. The chain couples TRBV12-3 or TRBV12-4 to TRBJ1-2; D not certain. The CDR3 runs 16 residues. The V end lost 5 bases, the J end lost 3 bases, and 19 bases lay between the germline ends.

This clonotype was recorded a few times. The chain employs TRBV9 and TRBJ1-1; TRBD1 might be the D (5 bases). V lost 4 bases and J 6 bases, leaving 19 bases between the germline ends. The CDR3 runs to 15 residues. Germline CDR1 is SGDLS and CDR2 is YYNGEE. CDR3 in DNA: TGTGCCAGCAGCCCTCTTCGGGGGGGAGGCGCTGAAGCTTTCTTT. This sequence encodes CASSPLRGGGAEAFF.

The chain joins TRBV11-2 to TRBJ1-4, with a tentative D call TRBD1 (6 bases). The CDR3 loop spans 15 amino acids. Germline CDR1 SGHAT, CDR2 FQNNGV. Deletions cut 5 bases from V and 5 bases from J, with 15 bases between. The CDR3 loop is CASSRPGGGNEKLFF. The CDR3 DNA reads as TGTGCCAGCAGCCGTCCGGGGGGCGGGAATGAAAAACTGTTTTTT. Full variable domain (missing parts from reference TRBV11-2 and TRBJ1-4): EAGVAQSPRYKIIEKRQSVAFWCNPISGHATLYWYQQILGQGPKLLIQFQNNGVVDDSQLPKDRFSAERLKGVDSTLKIQPAKLEDSAVYLCASSRPGGGNEKLFFGSGTQLSVL.

The rearrangement uses TRBV6-5 and TRBJ1-3; no reliable D call. Deletions cut 3 bases from V and 0 bases from J, with 9 bases between. The germline V gene encodes CDR1 MNHEY and CDR2 SVGAGI. This CDR3 comprises 15 residues. CDR3 loop: CASSYRQVSGNTIYF. The CDR3 DNA sequence: TGTGCCAGCAGTTATAGGCAGGTCTCTGGAAACACCATATATTTT.

The V and J genes are TRBV2 and TRBJ1-5; D not resolved. Germline V gene lookup returns CDR1 SNHLY and CDR2 FYNNEI. The ends were cut back, 7 bases at V and 0 bases at J, with 13 bases in the middle. The length of the CDR3 is 15 residues. The CDR3 coding sequence is TGTGCCAGCACCGGACCGGATTATAGCAATCAGCCCCAGCATTTT. Protein product: CASTGPDYSNQPQHF.

The chain couples TRBV7-2 to TRBJ1-2; TRBD1 matches at 10 bases. CDR1 SGHTA and CDR2 FQGNSA come from the germline V gene. The CDR3 runs to 15 residues. J was trimmed by 7 bases and V by 9 bases; bases with no gene match: 14. In DNA form, the CDR3 reads TGTGCCAGTACGGCGATGGGACAGGGGAGACTTGGCTACACCTTC. The encoded protein is CASTAMGQGRLGYTF.